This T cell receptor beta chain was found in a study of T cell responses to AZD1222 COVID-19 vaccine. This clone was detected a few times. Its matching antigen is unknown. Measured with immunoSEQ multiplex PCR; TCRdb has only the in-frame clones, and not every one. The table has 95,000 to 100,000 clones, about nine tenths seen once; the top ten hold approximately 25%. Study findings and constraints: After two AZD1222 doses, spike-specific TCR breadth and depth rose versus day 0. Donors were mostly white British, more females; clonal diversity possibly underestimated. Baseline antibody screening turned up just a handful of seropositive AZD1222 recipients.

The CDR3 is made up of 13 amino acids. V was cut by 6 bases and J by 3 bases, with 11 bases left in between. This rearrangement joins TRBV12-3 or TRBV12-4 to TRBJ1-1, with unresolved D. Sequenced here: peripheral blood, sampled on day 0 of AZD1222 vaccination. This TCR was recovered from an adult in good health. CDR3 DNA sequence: TGTGCCAGCAGCCGCCGGGCAGACACTGAAGCTTTCTTT. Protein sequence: CASSRRADTEAFF.